Detailed here is one T cell receptor beta chain. The data belong to a study of identical twins. TCRdb itself ran the 5' RACE reads through MiXCR, one entry per CDR3 protein. Counted here are about 530,000 distinct CDR3 sequences, under 25% occurring once; the ten biggest clones make up 0.48%. The data were also submitted as part of a second study, on yellow fever vaccine responses in identical twins.

The specimen sequenced was CD4+ T cells sorted from blood. The sequence came from a woman aged 18-29 years in good health.

DNA of the CDR3: TGTGCCAGCACTGATAGGCAGGGGGGGACCGGGGAGCTGTTTTTT. It encodes CASTDRQGGTGELFF. The V gene is TRBV25-1, the J gene TRBJ2-2; D is possibly TRBD1 or TRBD2 (7 bases each). The CDR3 loop spans 15 amino acids. The V end lost 7 bases, the J end lost 5 bases, and 17 bases lay between the germline ends. The germline V gene encodes CDR1 MGHDK and CDR2 SYGVNS.